Included here is one T cell receptor beta chain sequence, with context. Its antigen is not known. The data originate from a study of T cells after yellow fever vaccination. The authors made TCR cDNA by 5'RACE template switching, adding a universal primer site and UMIs. TCRdb fed the 5' RACE reads into MiXCR, producing one record per CDR3 protein. The sample records roughly 160,000 distinct CDR3 sequences, 9.3% being singletons. General study points: The booster saw the reappearance of most primary-vaccination clones (96% CD4, roughly 90% CD8).

The CDR3 totals 14 residues. V dropped 5 bases and J dropped 0 bases, with 10 bases sitting between them. Germline V gives CDR1 SGHTA, CDR2 FQGNSA. This receptor was obtained from a man between 18 and 35 years old who received the YFV17D yellow fever vaccine. The material sequenced was CD8+ T cells sorted from PBMCs, taken 45 days after the yellow fever booster vaccination. V gene TRBV7-2 combines with J gene TRBJ1-2; D ambiguous. In DNA, the CDR3 is TGTGCCAGCAGCCCACACCCAGCTAACTATGGCTACACCTTC. The encoded protein is CASSPHPANYGYTF.